Below, one T cell receptor beta chain is given with its context. This record comes from a study of cytomegalovirus exposure and HLA in healthy donors. The PCR had 60 Vbeta and 13 Jbeta primers. Repertoires were generated with immunoSEQ multiplex PCR, while TCRdb's copy carries only in-frame clones and drops some. This sample has around 190,000 clones, with about 83% found just once. From germline, CDR1 is MNHNY and CDR2 SVGAGI (reference sequence). The CDR3 runs to 16 residues. Trimming stripped 2 bases from V and 4 bases from J, with 12 bases between. The chain employs TRBV6-6 and TRBJ2-6; D is perhaps TRBD1 (6 bases). The receptor was derived from a man between 35 and 55 years old in good health and CMV-seropositive. Sequences were obtained from PBMCs. CDR3 region: CASSYLGAEGANVLTF. The CDR3 DNA is TGTGCCAGCAGTTACCTGGGGGCGGAAGGGGCCAACGTCCTGACTTTC.